This TCR beta chain was sequenced for a study of Ad26.COV2.S vaccination and SARS-CoV-2 variants. Study-wide results and limits: Those who received the vaccine showed greater spike-specific TCR breadth than those given placebo. Total T cell responses, in the TCR breadth and depth analyses, may have been underestimated.

This clone has more than one count but fewer than ten. Its antigen is unknown. Some clones are missing from TCRdb's copy, which holds only in-frame ones; the method was immunoSEQ multiplex PCR. The table includes more than 400,000 clones, approximately 90% detected once. The sample's treatment: some 20 received Ad26.COV2.S at low or high dose, single or two shots; several received placebo; per-sample allocation not given. Samples analyzed were those drawn on day 63 after the first vaccine or placebo injection. Vaccine was an Ad26 vector expressing Wuhan-strain SARS-CoV-2 spike. This sequence was found in a person aged 18-60 years who received the Ad26.COV2.S COVID-19 vaccine or a placebo. The input for sequencing was peripheral blood, taken in a trial of Ad26.COV2.S vaccine versus placebo.

CDR3 region: CSVEGEVSPGEQYF. CDR3 DNA sequence: TGCAGCGTTGAAGGGGAGGTCAGCCCGGGTGAGCAGTACTTC. This chain connects TRBV29-1 to TRBJ2-7; weak D call: TRBD2 (6 bases). The CDR3 totals 14 residues. The V gene lost 1 base and the J gene lost 7 bases, with 17 bases spanning the gap. Germline CDR1 is SQVTM and CDR2 is ANQGSEA.